A selection of T cell receptor beta chains follows, all from one sample in a study of blood T cell repertoires in COVID-19. Profiling relied on immunoSEQ multiplex PCR, and the TCRdb table lists in-frame clones only, not all of them. The sample lists 200,000 to 250,000 clones; about 84% were seen once. Sequenced material: peripheral blood. These receptors all stem from a woman older than 75 with COVID-19, enrolled during active disease. Both conserved end residues are part of each CDR3. D genes are given only for firm matches. A clone size is listed for some rows: how often the clone was seen (once, few, many), or a class if it is expanded.

TRBV7-9,NA,TRBJ1-1,NA,TGTGCCAGCAGCCAAACGGAGCGCACTGAAGCTTTCTTT,CASSQTERTEAFF
TRBV4-2,NA,TRBJ2-1,TRBD2,TGTGCCAGCAGCCGCCAACTGACTAGCGGGGGAATAAGTGATGAGCAGTTCTTC,CASSRQLTSGGISDEQFF
TRBV4-1,NA,TRBJ1-4,NA,TGCGCCAGCAGCCAAGGGACGGAGGCGATTGAAAAACTGTTTTTT,CASSQGTEAIEKLFF
TRBV20-1,NA,TRBJ1-6,NA,TGCAGTGCTAGTACCGGGAGGAATTCACCCCTCCACTTT,CSASTGRNSPLHF
TRBV11-2,NA,TRBJ2-6,NA,TGTGCCAGCAGCTTCAACAGCGCCAACGTCCTGACTTTC,CASSFNSANVLTF
TRBV6-4,NA,TRBJ1-1,TRBD1,TGTGCCAGCAGAAGCGACAGGGGGAACACTGAAGCTTTCTTT,CASRSDRGNTEAFF
TRBV7-9,NA,TRBJ1-1,NA,TGTGCCAGCAGCCCCGAGGGCGGGGTGCGGGAAGCTTTCTTT,CASSPEGGVREAFF
TRBV19,NA,TRBJ2-4,TRBD1,TGTGCCAGTAGTATAGGTCCGGGACAGAAAAACATTCAGTACTTC,CASSIGPGQKNIQYF
TRBV2,NA,TRBJ1-5,TRBD1,TGTGCCAGCAGTCAAACAGGGACAGTGATTAATCAGCCCCAGCATTTT,CASSQTGTVINQPQHF
TRBV7-2,NA,TRBJ2-1,TRBD2,TGTGCCAGCAGCTCCCCGGGTAGCGGGGGGGCCAAAAGTAGGGATGAGCAGTTCTTC,CASSSPGSGGAKSRDEQFF
TRBV5-1,NA,TRBJ1-6,NA,TGCGCCAGCAGCTTGAGGGCCTCCGGGGAGAATTCACCCCTCCACTTT,CASSLRASGENSPLHF
TRBV5-1,NA,TRBJ1-1,NA,TGCGCCAGTGCTGAGACACAGAACACTGAAGCTTTCTTT,CASAETQNTEAFF
TRBV18,NA,TRBJ1-2,NA,TGTGCCAGCTCACCGGGTAGGGAGGCTGGCTATGGCTACACCTTC,CASSPGREAGYGYTF
TRBV4-2,once,TRBJ1-2,NA,TGTGCCAGCAGCCAAGGCGGAGGGGACTATGGCTACACCTTC,CASSQGGGDYGYTF
TRBV5-1,NA,TRBJ1-2,NA,TGCGCCAGCAGCCTAGGACAGAACTATGGCTACACCTTC,CASSLGQNYGYTF
TRBV7-2,few,TRBJ1-5,NA,TGTGCCAGCAGCCCGGAACAGGGCCTCAATCAGCCCCAGCATTTT,CASSPEQGLNQPQHF
TRBV6-5,once,TRBJ1-2,TRBD1,TGTGCCAGCAGGGTCGGGACAGGGATGGGCTACACCTTC,CASRVGTGMGYTF
TRBV6-2/TRBV6-3,NA,TRBJ1-2,TRBD1,TGTGCCAGCAGTACCTCCGGGACAGACTATGGCTACACCTTC,CASSTSGTDYGYTF
TRBV20-1,NA,TRBJ1-2,NA,TGCAGTGCTAGTGACGCCTTGAGGGAGAATGGCTACACCTTC,CSASDALRENGYTF
TRBV29-1,NA,TRBJ2-7,TRBD2,TGCAGCGTTGAGCTAGCGGGGGGGCACTACGAGCAGTACTTC,CSVELAGGHYEQYF
TRBV12-3/TRBV12-4,NA,TRBJ2-5,NA,TGTGCCAGCAGTACGAGTGTTGAGACCCAGTACTTC,CASSTSVETQYF
TRBV7-2,once,TRBJ2-7,TRBD1,TGTGCCAGCAGCTCTCAAGGGACAGGGTCCTCCTACGAGCAGTACTTC,CASSSQGTGSSYEQYF
TRBV11-1,NA,TRBJ1-4,TRBD1,TGTGCCAGCAGCTTAGTTATGGGACAGTACCCTGAAAAACTGTTTTTT,CASSLVMGQYPEKLFF
TRBV30,NA,TRBJ1-2,TRBD1,TGTGCCTGGAGTGAGGGGGCAAACTATGGCTACACCTTC,CAWSEGANYGYTF
TRBV6-1,NA,TRBJ1-4,TRBD1,TGTGCCAGCAGCGAAGGGACAGCCCTAGCCTGGGAACTGTTTTTT,CASSEGTALAWELFF
TRBV29-1,once,TRBJ2-3,NA,TGCAGCGTTGCGTCAGGTTTCAGGACAGATACGCAGTATTTT,CSVASGFRTDTQYF
TRBV28,NA,TRBJ1-5,NA,TGTGCCAGCAGTTTTTTCGGGGGTAGAGCCCAGCATTTT,CASSFFGGRAQHF
TRBV3-1/TRBV3-2,NA,TRBJ1-1,NA,TGTGCCAGCAGCCCCGGTGACGAAAGGGGGACTGAAGCTTTCTTT,CASSPGDERGTEAFF